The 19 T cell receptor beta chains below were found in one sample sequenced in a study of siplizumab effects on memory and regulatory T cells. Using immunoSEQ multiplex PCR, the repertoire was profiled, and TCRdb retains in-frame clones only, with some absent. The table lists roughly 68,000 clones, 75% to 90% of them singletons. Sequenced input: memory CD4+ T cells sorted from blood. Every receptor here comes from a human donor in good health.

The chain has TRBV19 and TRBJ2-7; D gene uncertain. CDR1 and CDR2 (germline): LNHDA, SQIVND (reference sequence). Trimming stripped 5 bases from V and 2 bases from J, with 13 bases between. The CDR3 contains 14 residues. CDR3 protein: CASSPLGGTYEQYF. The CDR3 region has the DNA TGTGCCAGTAGTCCCTTGGGTGGCACCTACGAGCAGTACTTC. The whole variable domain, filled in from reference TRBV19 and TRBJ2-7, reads DGGITQSPKYLFRKEGQNVTLSCEQNLNHDAMYWYRQDPGQGLRLIYYSQIVNDFQKGDIAEGYSVSREKKESFPLTVTSAQKNPTAFYLCASSPLGGTYEQYFGPGTRLTVT.

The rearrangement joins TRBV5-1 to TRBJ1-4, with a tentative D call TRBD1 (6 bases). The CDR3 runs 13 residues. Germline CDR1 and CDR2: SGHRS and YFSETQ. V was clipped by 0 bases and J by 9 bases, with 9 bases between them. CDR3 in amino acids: CASSLDTGQKLFF. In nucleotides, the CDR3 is TGCGCCAGCAGCTTGGACACAGGGCAAAAACTGTTTTTT.

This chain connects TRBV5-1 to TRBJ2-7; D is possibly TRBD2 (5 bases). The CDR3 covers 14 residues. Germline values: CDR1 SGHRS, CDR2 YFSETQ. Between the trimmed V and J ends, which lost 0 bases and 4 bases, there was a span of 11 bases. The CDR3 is CASSLELVRYEQYF. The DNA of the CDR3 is TGCGCCAGCAGCTTGGAACTAGTCAGATACGAGCAGTACTTC.

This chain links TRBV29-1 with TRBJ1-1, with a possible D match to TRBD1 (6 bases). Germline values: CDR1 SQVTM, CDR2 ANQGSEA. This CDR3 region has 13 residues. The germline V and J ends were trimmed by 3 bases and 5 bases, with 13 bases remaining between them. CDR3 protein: CSVDMGAGTEAFF. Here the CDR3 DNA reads TGCAGCGTTGATATGGGGGCCGGAACTGAAGCTTTCTTT.

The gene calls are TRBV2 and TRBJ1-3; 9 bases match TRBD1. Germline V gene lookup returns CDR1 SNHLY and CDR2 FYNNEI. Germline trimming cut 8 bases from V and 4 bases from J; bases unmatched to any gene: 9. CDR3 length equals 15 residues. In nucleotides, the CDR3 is TGTGCCAGCTGGGGACAGGGAACAAGGGGAAACACCATATATTTT. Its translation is CASWGQGTRGNTIYF.

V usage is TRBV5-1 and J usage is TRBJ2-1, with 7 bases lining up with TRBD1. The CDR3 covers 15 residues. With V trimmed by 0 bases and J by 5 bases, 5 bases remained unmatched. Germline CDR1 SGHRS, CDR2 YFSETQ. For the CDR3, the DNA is TGCGCCAGCAGCTTGGGGGACAGTAGCCACAATGAGCAGTTCTTC. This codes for CASSLGDSSHNEQFF.

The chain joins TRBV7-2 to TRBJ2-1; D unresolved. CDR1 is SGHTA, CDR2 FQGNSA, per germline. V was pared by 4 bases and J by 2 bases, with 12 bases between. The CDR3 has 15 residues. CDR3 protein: CASSSSEATYNEQFF. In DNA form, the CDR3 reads TGTGCCAGCAGCTCGAGCGAGGCGACCTACAATGAGCAGTTCTTC.

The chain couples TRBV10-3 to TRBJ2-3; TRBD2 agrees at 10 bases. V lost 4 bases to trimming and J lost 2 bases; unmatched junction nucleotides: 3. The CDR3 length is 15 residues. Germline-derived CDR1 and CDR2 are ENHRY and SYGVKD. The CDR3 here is CAISGTSGPTDTQYF. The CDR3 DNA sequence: TGTGCCATCAGTGGGACTAGCGGACCCACAGATACGCAGTATTTT.

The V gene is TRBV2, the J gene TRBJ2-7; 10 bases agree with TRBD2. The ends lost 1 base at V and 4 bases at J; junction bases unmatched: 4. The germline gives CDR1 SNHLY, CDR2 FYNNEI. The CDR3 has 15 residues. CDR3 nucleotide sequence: TGTGCCAGCAGTGAAGATACTAGCGGGAATTACGAGCAGTACTTC. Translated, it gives CASSEDTSGNYEQYF.

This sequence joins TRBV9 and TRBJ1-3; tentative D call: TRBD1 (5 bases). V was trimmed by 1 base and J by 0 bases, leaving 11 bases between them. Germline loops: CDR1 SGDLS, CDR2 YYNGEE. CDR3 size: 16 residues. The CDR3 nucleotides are TGTGCCAGCAGCGTATATGACAGAAGCTCTGGAAACACCATATATTTT. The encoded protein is CASSVYDRSSGNTIYF. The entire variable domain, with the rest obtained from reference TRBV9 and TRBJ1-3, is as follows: DSGVTQTPKHLITATGQRVTLRCSPRSGDLSVYWYQQSLDQGLQFLIQYYNGEERAKGNILERFSAQQFPDLHSELNLSSLELGDSALYFCASSVYDRSSGNTIYFGEGSWLTVV.

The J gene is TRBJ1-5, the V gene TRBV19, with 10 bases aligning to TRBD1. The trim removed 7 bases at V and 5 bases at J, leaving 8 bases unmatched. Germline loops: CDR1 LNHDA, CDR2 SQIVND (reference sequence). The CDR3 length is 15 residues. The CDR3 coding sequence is TGTGCCAGTAATTATTGGGACAGGGGCTATCAGCCCCAGCATTTT. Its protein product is CASNYWDRGYQPQHF.

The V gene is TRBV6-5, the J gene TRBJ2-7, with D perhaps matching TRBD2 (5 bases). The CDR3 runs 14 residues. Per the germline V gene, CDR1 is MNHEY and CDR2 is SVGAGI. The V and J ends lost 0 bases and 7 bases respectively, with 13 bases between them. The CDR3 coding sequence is TGTGCCAGCAGTTACTCGACGGGAACGGGGGAGCAGTACTTC. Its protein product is CASSYSTGTGEQYF.

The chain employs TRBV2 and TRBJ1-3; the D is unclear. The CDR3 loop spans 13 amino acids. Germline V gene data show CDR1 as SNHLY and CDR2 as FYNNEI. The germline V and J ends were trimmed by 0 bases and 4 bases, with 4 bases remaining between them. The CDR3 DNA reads TGTGCCAGCAGTGAAGCGGTCGGAAACACCATATATTTT. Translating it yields CASSEAVGNTIYF.

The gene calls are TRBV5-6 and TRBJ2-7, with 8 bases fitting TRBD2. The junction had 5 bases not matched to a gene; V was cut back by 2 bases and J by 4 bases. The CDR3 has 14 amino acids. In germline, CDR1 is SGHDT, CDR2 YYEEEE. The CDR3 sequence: CASSLPGLGYEQYF. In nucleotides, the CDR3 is TGTGCCAGCAGCTTACCGGGACTAGGTTACGAGCAGTACTTC.

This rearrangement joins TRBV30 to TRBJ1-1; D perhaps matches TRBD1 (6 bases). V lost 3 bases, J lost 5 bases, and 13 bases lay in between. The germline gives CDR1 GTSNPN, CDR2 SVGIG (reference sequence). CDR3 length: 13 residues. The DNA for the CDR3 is TGTGCCTGGAGCACCTTAGGGGGGACTGAAGCTTTCTTT. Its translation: CAWSTLGGTEAFF.

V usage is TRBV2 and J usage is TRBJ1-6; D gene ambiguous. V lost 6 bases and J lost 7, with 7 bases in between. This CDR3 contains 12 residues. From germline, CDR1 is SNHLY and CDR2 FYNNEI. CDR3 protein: CASSLRNSPLHF. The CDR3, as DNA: TGTGCCAGCAGCCTGCGCAATTCACCCCTCCACTTT.

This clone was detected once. DNA for the CDR3: TGTGCCAGCATAATTTCCGCCAGCGGGGAGCTGTTTTTT. Amino acids: CASIISASGELFF. This chain uses TRBV2 with TRBJ1-3; D is ambiguous. The J call is uncertain, as TRBJ2-2 better fits the DNA end. This CDR3 contains 13 residues. Germline loops: CDR1 SNHLY, CDR2 FYNNEI.

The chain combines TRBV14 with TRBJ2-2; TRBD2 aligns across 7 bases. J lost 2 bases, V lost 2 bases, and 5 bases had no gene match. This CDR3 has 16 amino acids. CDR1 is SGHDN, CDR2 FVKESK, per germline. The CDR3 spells CASSQRTRINTGELFF. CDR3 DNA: TGTGCCAGCAGCCAACGGACTAGGATTAACACCGGGGAGCTGTTTTTT.

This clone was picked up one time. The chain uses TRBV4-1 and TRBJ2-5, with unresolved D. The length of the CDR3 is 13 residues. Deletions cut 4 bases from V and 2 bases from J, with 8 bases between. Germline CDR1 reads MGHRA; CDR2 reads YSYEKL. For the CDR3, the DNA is TGCGCCAGCAGCCCCACGGAACAAGAGACCCAGTACTTC. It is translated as CASSPTEQETQYF.